One and the same sample provided the 18 T cell receptor beta chains below, sequenced in a study of blood T cell repertoires in COVID-19. Assay used: immunoSEQ multiplex PCR; TCRdb lists only in-frame clones, some missing. The sample includes roughly 250,000 clones, 91% of them seen just once. Sequenced sample: PBMCs or T cells enriched from blood (not recorded which). Receptors originate from a human donor in a cohort exposed to, infected with or recovered from COVID-19 (not recorded which). The donor label of this sample is uncertain.

This clone was counted a few times. The chain recombines TRBV6-6 with TRBJ1-1; D gene ambiguous. The CDR3 covers 11 residues. Trimming cost V 5 bases and J 3 bases, with 4 bases left between them. Per germline, CDR1 MNHNY and CDR2 SVGAGI (reference sequence). The CDR3 sequence: CASSPYTEAFF. The CDR3 nucleotides are TGTGCCAGCAGTCCGTACACTGAAGCTTTCTTT.

The chain couples TRBV11-1 to TRBJ1-2; 7 bases line up with TRBD1. J gave up 3 bases and V 5 bases, and 6 bases lay outside the gene matches. CDR3 size: 14 residues. Germline V CDR1 and CDR2: SGHAT, FQDESV (reference sequence). This chain's CDR3 is CASSQTGKDYGYTF. CDR3 in DNA: TGTGCCAGCAGCCAGACAGGGAAGGACTATGGCTACACCTTC. The full variable domain, in which reference TRBV11-1 and TRBJ1-2 provide the parts outside the CDR3, is EAEVAQSPRYKITEKSQAVAFWCDPISGHATLYWYRQILGQGPELLVQFQDESVVDDSQLPKDRFSAERLKGVDSTLKIQPAELGDSAMYLCASSQTGKDYGYTFGSGTRLTVV.

As DNA, the CDR3 is TGTGCCAGCAGTTCACAGGGGGTAAGAGGGACTGAAGCTTTCTTT. Encoded protein: CASSSQGVRGTEAFF. The chain carries TRBV11-2 and TRBJ1-1; 8 positions match TRBD1. The V and J ends lost 6 bases and 5 bases, in that order; junction bases with no gene match: 11. CDR1 is SGHAT and CDR2 is FQNNGV in the germline V gene. This CDR3 has 15 amino acids.

The V gene is TRBV27, the J gene TRBJ2-1; 9 bases align to TRBD2. The germline V gene encodes CDR1 MNHEY and CDR2 SMNVEV (reference sequence). V lost 6 bases to trimming and J lost 7 bases; unmatched junction nucleotides: 10. This CDR3 region has 15 residues. The CDR3 loop reads CASRRAGGRDNEQFF. In DNA form, the CDR3 reads TGTGCCAGCAGAAGAGCGGGGGGACGAGATAATGAGCAGTTCTTC.

The gene calls are TRBV5-4 and TRBJ2-3, with 8 bases aligning to TRBD2. The CDR3 has 15 amino acids. Germline-derived CDR1 and CDR2 are SGHNT and YYREEE (reference sequence). The trim removed 3 bases at V and 5 bases at J, leaving 8 bases unmatched. This CDR3 is CASSSSGGPKDTQYF. The CDR3 region has the DNA TGTGCCAGCAGCTCCTCGGGGGGGCCGAAAGATACGCAGTATTTT.

This rearrangement joins TRBV7-2 to TRBJ1-2; possible D gene TRBD1, 6 bases. V was clipped by 4 bases and J by 3 bases, with 15 bases between them. Per germline, CDR1 SGHTA and CDR2 FQGNSA. The CDR3 is made up of 15 amino acids. The CDR3 DNA sequence: TGTGCCAGCAGCTGGGATTGGACAGTCCACTATGGCTACACCTTC. It yields the protein CASSWDWTVHYGYTF.

The gene calls are TRBV25-1 and TRBJ1-4; a weak D match, TRBD1 (5 bases). Germline CDR1 MGHDK, CDR2 SYGVNS. The CDR3 is made up of 13 amino acids. The germline V and J ends were trimmed by 4 bases and 5 bases, with 8 bases remaining between them. The CDR3 coding sequence is TGTGCCAGCAGTGGACAGCTGAATGAAAAACTGTTTTTT. This gives the protein CASSGQLNEKLFF. The full variable domain, completed using reference TRBV25-1 and TRBJ1-4, is EADIYQTPRYLVIGTGKKITLECSQTMGHDKMYWYQQDPGMELHLIHYSYGVNSTEKGDLSSESTVSRIRTEHFPLTLESARPSHTSQYLCASSGQLNEKLFFGSGTQLSVL.

This chain uses TRBV18 with TRBJ1-5, with a weak D call TRBD1 (5 bases). The CDR3 consists of 15 residues. Between the trimmed V and J ends, which lost 2 bases and 5 bases, there was a span of 13 bases. Germline CDR1 is KGHSH and CDR2 is LQKENI. For the CDR3, the DNA is TGTGCCAGCTCACCAATTGGTCAGGGCGATCAGCCCCAGCATTTT. It specifies CASSPIGQGDQPQHF.

The chain couples TRBV4-3 to TRBJ2-7; TRBD1 agrees at 8 bases. The ends lost 3 bases at V and 4 bases at J; junction bases unmatched: 8. This CDR3 spans 15 amino acids. Looked up from germline, CDR1 is LGHNA and CDR2 is YSLEER. CDR3: CASSHMTGENYEQYF. The DNA of the CDR3 is TGCGCCAGCAGCCATATGACAGGGGAAAATTACGAGCAGTACTTC.

The chain has TRBV7-2 and TRBJ1-1, with 7 bases identical to TRBD1. CDR3 length: 16 residues. From germline, CDR1 is SGHTA and CDR2 FQGNSA. Unmatched junction bases numbered 11, after V lost 3 bases and J lost 4 bases. The CDR3 sequence is CASSFRGRGLGTEAFF. CDR3 coding DNA: TGTGCCAGCAGCTTTAGGGGCAGGGGGTTAGGCACTGAAGCTTTCTTT. The whole variable domain, filled in from reference TRBV7-2 and TRBJ1-1, reads GAGVSQSPSNKVTEKGKDVELRCDPISGHTALYWYRQSLGQGLEFLIYFQGNSAPDKSGLPSDRFSAERTGGSVSTLTIQRTQQEDSAVYLCASSFRGRGLGTEAFFGQGTRLTVV.

The chain is built from TRBV4-1 and TRBJ2-7, with 7 bases lining up with TRBD2. V gave up 0 bases and J gave up 4 bases; unmatched junction bases: 3. The CDR3 is made up of 14 amino acids. The germline CDR1 and CDR2 sequences are MGHRA and YSYEKL. CDR3 coding DNA: TGCGCCAGCAGCCAAGATTGGGGGGGGTACGAGCAGTACTTC. Translating it yields CASSQDWGGYEQYF.

The V and J genes are TRBV29-1 and TRBJ1-2; TRBD1 matches at 11 bases. The germline CDR1 and CDR2 sequences are SQVTM and ANQGSEA. Unmatched junction bases numbered 4, after V lost 6 bases and J lost 1 base. This CDR3 has 14 residues. The CDR3 nucleotides read TGCAGCGTCGGGGGACAGGGGGTTAACTATGGCTACACCTTC. Translated: CSVGGQGVNYGYTF.

CDR3 DNA: TGCGCCAGCAGCCAAGAGGGACTAGCGGGGGACTCTAGCACAGATACGCAGTATTTT. Amino acid sequence: CASSQEGLAGDSSTDTQYF. V gene TRBV4-1 combines with J gene TRBJ2-3, with 14 bases that match TRBD2. Germline CDR1 reads MGHRA; CDR2 reads YSYEKL. The CDR3 extends over 19 amino acids. V shed 0 bases and J 0 bases; nucleotides not matched to a gene: 5.

This chain joins TRBV4-2 and TRBJ2-7; 7 bases align to TRBD1. Looked up from germline, CDR1 is LGHNA and CDR2 is YNFKEQ. CDR3 size: 14 residues. V lost 6 bases and J lost 0; bases outside the gene matches: 5. The CDR3 sequence is CASRPGQNSYEQYF. In DNA, the CDR3 is TGTGCCAGCAGGCCGGGACAGAACTCCTACGAGCAGTACTTC.

The chain links TRBV5-1 to TRBJ1-6; tentatively, D is TRBD1 (5 bases). Germline V gives CDR1 SGHRS, CDR2 YFSETQ. Trimming stripped 4 bases from V and 6 bases from J, with 8 bases between. CDR3 length: 13 amino acids. CDR3 DNA sequence: TGCGCCAGCAGCCTTGGGGCTAATTCACCCCTCCACTTT. Its translation is CASSLGANSPLHF.

This clone has more than one count but fewer than ten. The gene calls are TRBV2 and TRBJ2-7, with D tentatively TRBD1 (6 bases). CDR3 size: 12 residues. CDR1 SNHLY and CDR2 FYNNEI come from the germline V gene. The V and J ends lost 11 bases and 12 bases respectively, with 23 bases between them. CDR3 loop: CAGWTVFRHVYF. The CDR3 bases are TGTGCCGGCTGGACAGTATTTCGTCATGTGTACTTC.

This chain connects TRBV6-6 to TRBJ2-7, with 12 bases fitting TRBD1. J lost 4 bases, V lost 6 bases, and 7 bases had no gene match. The CDR3 consists of 15 residues. Per the germline V gene, CDR1 is MNHNY and CDR2 is SVGAGI (reference sequence). The CDR3 loop reads CASSHPGQGAYEQYF. Written as DNA, the CDR3 is TGTGCCAGCAGCCACCCGGGACAGGGGGCTTACGAGCAGTACTTC.

The chain employs TRBV19 and TRBJ2-7; D is ambiguous. From germline, CDR1 is LNHDA and CDR2 SQIVND (reference sequence). This CDR3 is built from 15 residues. Trimming shortened V by 3 bases and J by 2 bases, and 14 bases separated the two germline ends. DNA for the CDR3: TGTGCCAGTAGTATCGGGTCCGGCCCCACCTACGAGCAGTACTTC. Protein product: CASSIGSGPTYEQYF.